The 26 T cell receptor beta chains in this list originate from one sample, sequenced in a study of graft-versus-host responses after intestinal transplantation. Profiling relied on immunoSEQ multiplex PCR, and the TCRdb table lists in-frame clones only, not all of them. The sample consists of about 45,000 clones, about 91% of them appearing once. Sequencing was performed on PBMCs, taken 524 days after transplant. These receptors originate from a human patient who received an intestinal transplant, so some T cells may come from the graft donor.

The rearrangement joins TRBV5-1 to TRBJ1-3; D is ambiguous. The CDR3 has 15 residues. Germline assignment: CDR1 SGHRS and CDR2 YFSETQ. V shed 1 base and J shed 0 bases, with 8 bases lying between them. CDR3 nucleotides: TGCGCCAGCAGCTTGTCATCTGCCTCTGGAAACACCATATATTTT. Its protein product is CASSLSSASGNTIYF.

The chain uses TRBV28 and TRBJ2-3; no reliable D call. The germline V and J ends were trimmed by 5 bases and 7 bases, with 16 bases remaining between them. The germline CDR1 and CDR2 sequences are MDHEN and SYDVKM. This CDR3 region has 14 residues. CDR3 DNA: TGTGCCAGCAGTCTCCTTCGGGTGAAGTATACGCAGTATTTT. This codes for CASSLLRVKYTQYF. Complete variable domain (other parts from reference TRBV28 and TRBJ2-3): DVKVTQSSRYLVKRTGEKVFLECVQDMDHENMFWYRQDPGLGLRLIYFSYDVKMKEKGDIPEGYSVSREKKERFSLILESASTNQTSMYLCASSLLRVKYTQYFGPGTRLTVL.

This rearrangement joins TRBV5-1 to TRBJ2-1, with 11 bases fitting TRBD2. Germline CDR1 reads SGHRS; CDR2 reads YFSETQ. Losses at the gene ends were 3 bases for V and 15 bases for J; bases not matched to a gene: 17. CDR3 length: 16 residues. The CDR3 DNA reads TGCGCCAGCAGCTCTCAGTTAGCGGGAGGGACACTCAGGCCGTTCTTC. It is translated as CASSSQLAGGTLRPFF. Combining the CDR3 with reference TRBV5-1 and TRBJ2-1 gives the whole variable domain KAGVTQTPRYLIKTRGQQVTLSCSPISGHRSVSWYQQTPGQGLQFLFEYFSETQRNKGNFPGRFSGRQFSNSRSEMNVSTLELGDSALYLCASSSQLAGGTLRPFFGPGTRLTVL.

The V and J genes are TRBV4-2 and TRBJ2-7; a weak D match, TRBD1 (5 bases). Germline assignment: CDR1 LGHNA and CDR2 YNFKEQ. The CDR3 is 13 residues long. Trimming shortened V by 4 bases and J by 7 bases, and 14 bases separated the two germline ends. The CDR3, as DNA: TGTGCCAGCAGCCGTATAGGGGTTTTAGAGCAGTACTTC. Its translation: CASSRIGVLEQYF.

This clone was counted once. The chain carries TRBV6-6 and TRBJ1-2; tentatively, D is TRBD1 (5 bases). This CDR3 region has 13 residues. Germline CDR1 is MNHNY and CDR2 is SVGAGI (reference sequence). Trimming took 4 bases from V and 1 from J, leaving 7 bases between them. The DNA for the CDR3 is TGTGCCAGCAGTTCACAGGATAACTATGGCTACACCTTC. It yields the protein CASSSQDNYGYTF.

The V call is TRBV13, the J call TRBJ1-5; D gene uncertain. The CDR3 is 12 residues long. V was cut by 6 bases and J by 13 bases, with 16 bases left in between. Germline CDR1 PRHDT, CDR2 FYEKMQ (reference sequence). CDR3: CASSLSGREQHF. The CDR3 DNA reads TGTGCCAGCAGTTTAAGCGGCCGGGAACAGCATTTT.

The chain links TRBV4-1 to TRBJ1-1; 7 bases line up with TRBD1. The germline V gene encodes CDR1 MGHRA and CDR2 YSYEKL. This CDR3 has 15 residues. V lost 1 base to trimming and J lost 1 base; unmatched junction nucleotides: 3. This CDR3 reads CASSQGGGPNTEAFF. The CDR3 DNA follows: TGCGCCAGCAGCCAAGGAGGGGGCCCGAACACTGAAGCTTTCTTT.

The chain is built from TRBV11-2 and TRBJ2-7, with 11 bases fitting TRBD2. The CDR3 runs to 15 residues. Looked up from germline, CDR1 is SGHAT and CDR2 is FQNNGV. V dropped 8 bases and J dropped 1; count of bases not matched to a gene: 7. CDR3 loop: CASGPGTSGSYEQYF. The DNA for the CDR3 is TGTGCCAGCGGGCCCGGGACTAGCGGTTCCTACGAGCAGTACTTC. Using reference TRBV11-2 and TRBJ2-7 for the parts outside the CDR3, the full variable domain is EAGVAQSPRYKIIEKRQSVAFWCNPISGHATLYWYQQILGQGPKLLIQFQNNGVVDDSQLPKDRFSAERLKGVDSTLKIQPAKLEDSAVYLCASGPGTSGSYEQYFGPGTRLTVT.

V is TRBV7-6 and J is TRBJ2-2; 7 nucleotides agree with TRBD1. J gave up 4 bases and V 4 bases, and 12 bases lay outside the gene matches. Germline V CDR1 and CDR2: SGHVS, FNYEAQ. The CDR3 is 17 residues long. The CDR3 spells CASSSSTGLVLTGELFF. The CDR3, as DNA: TGTGCCAGCAGCTCGTCGACAGGGCTGGTCCTCACCGGGGAGCTGTTTTTT. The whole variable domain, filled in from reference TRBV7-6 and TRBJ2-2, reads GAGVSQSPRYKVTKRGQDVALRCDPISGHVSLYWYRQALGQGPEFLTYFNYEAQQDKSGLPNDRFSAERPEGSISTLTIQRTEQRDSAMYRCASSSSTGLVLTGELFFGEGSRLTVL.

V and J are TRBV19 and TRBJ2-4; 10 bases line up with TRBD1. The CDR3 consists of 13 residues. Trimming cost V 5 bases and J 9 bases; bases outside gene matches: 4. The germline gives CDR1 LNHDA, CDR2 SQIVND (reference sequence). The DNA of the CDR3 is TGTGCCAGTAGTGGACAGGGGGTGGGCATTCAGTACTTC. This codes for CASSGQGVGIQYF.

V usage is TRBV10-1 and J usage is TRBJ2-7; D unclear. The V and J ends lost 2 bases and 2 bases respectively, with 16 bases between them. The germline V gene has CDR1 WNHNN and CDR2 SYGVQD (reference sequence). The CDR3 is 16 residues long. CDR3 sequence: CASSEDNRVRAYEQYF. CDR3 sequence (DNA): TGCGCCAGCAGTGAGGACAACCGGGTCCGAGCCTACGAGCAGTACTTC.

This chain joins TRBV5-5 and TRBJ2-7; 8 bases are shared with TRBD1. CDR3 length equals 16 residues. Trimming at V came to 0 bases and at J to 2 bases, leaving 7 bases not matched to a gene. Germline V lookup: CDR1 SGHKS, CDR2 YYEKEE (reference sequence). CDR3 DNA: TGTGCCAGCAGCTTGGCAGACAGGGGTAGGACCTACGAGCAGTACTTC. It translates to CASSLADRGRTYEQYF.

CDR3 nucleotide sequence: TGTGCCAGCAGTCCCGGGGACAGGGCTCGGGAGACCCAGTACTTC. Translating gives CASSPGDRARETQYF. This chain links TRBV28 with TRBJ2-5, with 9 nucleotides matching TRBD1. Germline V gene data show CDR1 as MDHEN and CDR2 as SYDVKM. The CDR3 covers 15 residues. The ends lost 5 bases at V and 5 bases at J; junction bases unmatched: 9.

The chain employs TRBV15 and TRBJ2-7, with D perhaps TRBD1 or TRBD2 (6 bases each). With 1 base removed from V and 5 bases from J, the gap between germline ends came to 15 bases. This CDR3 region has 15 residues. In germline, CDR1 is LNHNV, CDR2 YYDKDF (reference sequence). CDR3 coding DNA: TGTGCCACCAGCAGAGGCCTGGGGGGCGACCACGAGCAGTACTTC. Translated, it gives CATSRGLGGDHEQYF.

The chain combines TRBV20-1 with TRBJ2-7, with D maybe TRBD2 (6 bases). Germline loops: CDR1 DFQATT, CDR2 SNEGSKA (reference sequence). CDR3 length: 11 residues. Deletions cut 6 bases from V and 5 bases from J, with 11 bases between. CDR3 sequence (DNA): TGCAGTGCGCCGGAGGGCGACGAGCAGTACTTC. Its translation: CSAPEGDEQYF.

In DNA form, the CDR3 reads TGTGCCAGCAGCTTTACCGGCATGAACACTGAAGCTTTCTTT. This gives the protein CASSFTGMNTEAFF. The rearrangement joins TRBV11-2 to TRBJ1-1, with D uncertain. Trimming left V 3 bases short and J 0 bases short, with 8 bases between. This CDR3 spans 14 amino acids. Germline V gene data show CDR1 as SGHAT and CDR2 as FQNNGV.

The genes are TRBV4-1 and TRBJ1-3, with D perhaps matching TRBD1 (6 bases). This CDR3 is built from 15 residues. Deletions cut 4 bases from V and 4 bases from J, with 14 bases between. Germline lookup yields CDR1 MGHRA and CDR2 YSYEKL. The CDR3 region has the DNA TGCGCCAGCAGCCCCCCGGACAGTTTCGGAAACACCATATATTTT. Translating gives CASSPPDSFGNTIYF.

V and J are TRBV5-6 and TRBJ1-4; TRBD1 might be the D (6 bases). CDR3 length: 15 residues. The germline V gene has CDR1 SGHDT and CDR2 YYEEEE. V dropped 0 bases and J dropped 8 bases, with 14 bases sitting between them. The CDR3 region is CASSLGPRGPEKLFF. The CDR3 nucleotides are TGTGCCAGCAGCTTGGGTCCCAGGGGCCCAGAAAAACTGTTTTTT.

V and J are TRBV14 and TRBJ2-7; D is possibly TRBD1 (5 bases). Trimming removed 0 bases from V and 3 bases from J, with 9 bases in between. Germline CDR1 and CDR2: SGHDN and FVKESK. This CDR3 is built from 14 residues. The CDR3 region has the DNA TGTGCCAGCAGCCAAGATCGACAGATCTACGAGCAGTACTTC. It encodes CASSQDRQIYEQYF.

The chain employs TRBV21-1 and TRBJ1-3. TRBV21-1 is a listed pseudogene. The CDR3 is 13 residues long. The CDR3 DNA is TGTGCCAGCAACCGGGGGGGAGGAAACACCATATATTTT. It encodes CASNRGGGNTIYF.

The chain has TRBV5-5 and TRBJ2-5; D gene unclear. This CDR3 is built from 11 residues. Trimming removed 7 bases from V and 2 bases from J, with 6 bases in between. CDR1 and CDR2 from the germline V gene are SGHKS and YYEKEE (reference sequence). CDR3 amino acids: CASDTQETQYF. The CDR3 DNA is TGTGCCAGCGACACTCAAGAGACCCAGTACTTC.

The chain uses TRBV27 and TRBJ1-4; 8 positions match TRBD1. The CDR3 runs 16 residues. Germline CDR1 and CDR2: MNHEY and SMNVEV (reference sequence). V lost 6 bases to trimming and J lost 7 bases; unmatched junction nucleotides: 13. CDR3 in amino acids: CASSPSRDRSFEKLFF. The CDR3 DNA sequence: TGTGCCAGCAGCCCAAGCCGGGACAGGTCCTTTGAAAAACTGTTTTTT.

This chain uses TRBV9 with TRBJ1-3; no reliable D call. Germline V gene data show CDR1 as SGDLS and CDR2 as YYNGEE. The CDR3 runs to 15 residues. V lost 0 bases to trimming and J lost 0 bases, with 7 bases between them. Written as DNA, the CDR3 is TGTGCCAGCAGCGTAGGCGGGAGCTCTGGAAACACCATATATTTT. Translated: CASSVGGSSGNTIYF.

The rearrangement uses TRBV7-9 and TRBJ1-1, with unresolved D. The CDR3 loop spans 13 amino acids. V lost 2 bases to trimming and J lost 1 base, with 5 bases between them. The germline CDR1 and CDR2 sequences are SEHNR and FQNEAQ (reference sequence). This CDR3 reads CASSLLPNTEAFF. In nucleotides, the CDR3 is TGTGCCAGCAGCTTACTTCCGAACACTGAAGCTTTCTTT.

The rearrangement links TRBV7-2 to TRBJ1-4, with 7 positions matching TRBD1. Germline-derived CDR1 and CDR2 are SGHTA and FQGNSA. This CDR3 comprises 17 residues. The J segment lost 0 bases and the V segment lost 6 bases, leaving 10 bases of the junction unmatched. The CDR3 nucleotides read TGTGCCAGCAGTCGACCCAGGGGGGGGGCAACTAATGAAAAACTGTTTTTT. As protein: CASSRPRGGATNEKLFF.

The chain is built from TRBV30 and TRBJ2-7; D ambiguous. Germline CDR1 is GTSNPN and CDR2 is SVGIG (reference sequence). Trimming removed 1 base at V and 0 bases at J, with 10 bases between. The CDR3 runs to 14 residues. CDR3 region: CAWSDPTTSYEQYF. The CDR3 coding sequence is TGTGCCTGGAGTGACCCGACGACCTCCTACGAGCAGTACTTC.